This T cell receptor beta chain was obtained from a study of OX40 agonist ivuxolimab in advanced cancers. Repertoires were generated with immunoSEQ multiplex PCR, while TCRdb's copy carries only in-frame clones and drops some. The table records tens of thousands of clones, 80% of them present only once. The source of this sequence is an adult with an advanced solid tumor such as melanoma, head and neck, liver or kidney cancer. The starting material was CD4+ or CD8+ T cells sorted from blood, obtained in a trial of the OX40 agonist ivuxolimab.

The CDR3 DNA reads as TGTGCCAGCAGCGTAGGGGATATCCCCTTTCCTGAGCAGTACTTC. Translating it yields CASSVGDIPFPEQYF. This chain connects TRBV21-1 to TRBJ2-7; TRBD1, the table's D call, was not compared with the DNA. TRBV21-1 is tagged as a pseudogene. The CDR3 has 15 amino acids.